A selection of T cell receptor beta chains follows, all from one sample in a study of blood T cell repertoires in COVID-19. Some clones are missing from TCRdb's copy, which holds only in-frame ones; the method was immunoSEQ multiplex PCR. The sample consists of 250,000 or so clones, approximately 81% of them appearing once. The sample consisted of PBMCs or T cells enriched from blood (not recorded which). These receptors were collected from a woman aged 50 to 65 who had been exposed to COVID-19. The conserved cysteine and the conserved F or W are not part of the CDR3 here.

TRBV20-1,SATGETQY
TRBV6-2/TRBV6-3,ASSLPGGEQY
TRBV25-1,ASSDVRRVPEKLF
TRBV5-1,ASSLVPATVTNTEAF
TRBV7-2,ASSLGLAGVQETQY
TRBV19,ASRSPSGTAGAGGYT
TRBV29-1,SVKDTSEGNTIY
TRBV9,ASSVPSGGADTQY
TRBV30,AWSRTGTSGETQY
TRBV19,ASAPDTGPQPQH
TRBV7-2,ASSFDSRYGYT
TRBV24-1,ATSDRTGNYGYT
TRBV6-2/TRBV6-3,ASSRLGRNYGYT